The T cell receptor beta chain under discussion was sequenced for a study of blood T cells in healthy people across ages. A J-beta primer mix and a sample-barcoded 5' primer were used in a second PCR of roughly 6 to 12 cycles. MiXCR was run by TCRdb on the 5' RACE reads, yielding one entry per CDR3 protein. The repertoire consists of 1.5 million to 2 million distinct CDR3 sequences, with less than 50% occurring once and the leading ten covering approximately 2%. CDR1 is SGHKS and CDR2 is YYEKEE in the germline V gene (reference sequence). This CDR3 comprises 14 residues. Trimming removed 7 bases at V and 11 bases at J, with 24 bases between.

The source material was blood. The V gene is TRBV5-5, the J gene TRBJ2-5; possibly TRBD1 or TRBD2 for D (6 bases each). The source is a woman aged 40 to 50 in good health. CDR3: CASGGGLAIGGQYF. CDR3 nucleotide sequence: TGTGCCAGCGGTGGTGGGCTAGCGATAGGGGGGCAGTACTTC.